The clone carrying this T cell receptor (beta chain) has only one observation. What it recognizes is unknown. The data stem from a study of Ad26.COV2.S vaccination and SARS-CoV-2 variants. Study overall: Intramuscular Ad26.COV2.S doses were given once or twice, 56 days apart. Whole-study results and caveats: Assessments of TCR breadth and depth may have underestimated the total T cell responses. Reportedly, after vaccination the spike-specific CD8+ and CD4+ T cell responses displayed substantial breadth.

V was shortened by 5 bases and J by 2 bases, with 20 bases between the two germline ends. Germline CDR1 LGHDT, CDR2 YNNKEL (reference sequence). This CDR3 spans 17 amino acids. Libraries were prepared by immunoSEQ multiplex PCR; TCRdb keeps only in-frame clonotypes and omits some of them. Among 200,000 to 250,000 clones listed, around nine tenths were seen once. The treatment is: around 19 received Ad26.COV2.S at low or high dose, single or two shots; 5 received placebo; per-sample allocation not given. Samples analyzed were those drawn on day 63 after the first vaccine or placebo injection. The sample came from a Boston adult aged 18-55 years.

This sample comprised peripheral blood, obtained in a trial of Ad26.COV2.S vaccine versus placebo. This sequence originates from a person between 18 and 60 years old who received the Ad26.COV2.S COVID-19 vaccine or a placebo. The chain couples TRBV3-1 (or the pseudogene TRBV3-2) to TRBJ2-3; D remains ambiguous. CDR3 sequence reads: CASSDLSAAQHTDTQYF. CDR3 nucleotide sequence: TGTGCCAGCAGCGATCTCTCGGCGGCCCAGCACACAGATACGCAGTATTTT.